The entry that follows covers one T cell receptor (beta chain) sequence. The sample comes from a study of blood T cell repertoires in COVID-19. Overall study context: Researchers got acute and convalescent COVID-19 samples from the United States, Italy and Spain. Sources were T cells, B-cell-depleted T cells, or PBMCs; the material itself was cDNA or gDNA.

With 3 bases removed from V and 6 bases from J, the gap between germline ends came to 8 bases. CDR1 and CDR2 from the germline V gene are LGHDT and YNNKEL (reference sequence). There are 13 residues in the CDR3. In the original analysis: From reference gene primer amplification, estimates of nucleated cell counts were derived. This table comes from immunoSEQ multiplex PCR, and its TCRdb copy is limited to in-frame clones, with some not included. Clone size and the V and J calls come from that table; the DNA yielded D and trimming. The sample shows approximately 98,000 clones, about 80% of them seen only once.

The specimen was peripheral blood. The gene calls are TRBV3-1 (or the pseudogene TRBV3-2) and TRBJ2-2, with D unresolved. The sequence was collected from a man between 60 and 75 years old with acute or convalescent COVID-19. CDR3 protein: CASSQQAPGELFF. The DNA for the CDR3 is TGTGCCAGCAGCCAGCAAGCCCCCGGGGAGCTGTTTTTT.